The clone carrying this T cell receptor beta chain was picked up many times. Its antigen is not known. This sample is part of a study of early T cells in non-severe SARS-CoV-2 infection. Study findings and constraints: Lookups in VDJdb leaned toward anti-spike CD8 responses and missed private and CD4 specificities.

Individual cDNA molecules each received unique molecular identifiers attached to them. TCRdb reprocessed the 5' RACE reads via MiXCR and lists one record per CDR3 protein. The repertoire holds fewer than 80,000 distinct CDR3 sequences, less than 15% seen once, with 3.9% in the top ten. Sequenced input: whole blood. The receptor was isolated from an adult who was a healthcare worker with PCR-confirmed SARS-CoV-2 infection or an uninfected control (not recorded which).

The CDR3 DNA follows: TGTGCCAGCAGCCAACTCCCGCTAGCGGGAGCCTACAATGAGCAGTTCTTC. Its protein is CASSQLPLAGAYNEQFF. V gene TRBV3-1 combines with J gene TRBJ2-1, with 10 nucleotides matching TRBD2. CDR1 and CDR2 (germline): LGHDT, YNNKEL (reference sequence). The V and J ends lost 2 bases and 2 bases, in that order; junction bases with no gene match: 6. CDR3 length: 17 amino acids.